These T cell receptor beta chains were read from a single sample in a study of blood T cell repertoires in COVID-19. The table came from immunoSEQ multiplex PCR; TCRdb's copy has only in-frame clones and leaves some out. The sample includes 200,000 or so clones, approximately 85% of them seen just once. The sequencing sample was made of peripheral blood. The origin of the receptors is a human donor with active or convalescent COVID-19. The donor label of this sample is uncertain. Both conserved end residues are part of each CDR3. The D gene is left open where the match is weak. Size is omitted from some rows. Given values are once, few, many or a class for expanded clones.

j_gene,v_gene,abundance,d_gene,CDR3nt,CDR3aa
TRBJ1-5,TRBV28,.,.,TGTGCCAGCAGTTTACGAGCAAGCAATCAGCCCCAGCATTTT,CASSLRASNQPQHF
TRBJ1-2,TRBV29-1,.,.,TGCAGCGTTTCCCCCAGGCTTAATAACTATGGCTACACCTTC,CSVSPRLNNYGYTF
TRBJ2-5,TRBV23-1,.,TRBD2,TGCGCCAGCAGTCAATATTCGCTAGCGGGAGTTGAAGAGACCCAGTACTTC,CASSQYSLAGVEETQYF
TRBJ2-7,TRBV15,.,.,TGTGCCACCAGCAGCGTGGGGCTAGCGGAGCAGTACTTC,CATSSVGLAEQYF
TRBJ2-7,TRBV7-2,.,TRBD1,TGTGCCAGCAGCCTTCTTCCAGGGGGCAGCGACGAGCAGTACTTC,CASSLLPGGSDEQYF
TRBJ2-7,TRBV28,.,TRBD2,TGTGCCAGCAGTGAAACTAGCGGGGGGCGCCACGAGCAGTACTTC,CASSETSGGRHEQYF
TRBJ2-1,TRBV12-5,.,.,TGTGCTAGTGTTCTCCGAGAGAGCTCCTACAATGAGCAGTTCTTC,CASVLRESSYNEQFF
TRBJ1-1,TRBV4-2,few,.,TGTGCCAGCAGCCAAGAGGGGAGGTACAGTACCTACCACACTGAAGCTTTCTTT,CASSQEGRYSTYHTEAFF
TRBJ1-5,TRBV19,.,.,TGTGCCAGTAGTACGGGGGGGCCCCAGCATTTT,CASSTGGPQHF
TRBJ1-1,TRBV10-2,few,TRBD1,TGCGCCAGCAGTTGGGGACAGGGGAACACTGAAGCTTTCTTT,CASSWGQGNTEAFF
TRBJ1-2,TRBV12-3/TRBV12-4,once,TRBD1,TGTGCCAGCAGTTTAACGACAGGGCTTGGCTACACCTTC,CASSLTTGLGYTF
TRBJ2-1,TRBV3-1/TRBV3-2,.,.,TGTGCCAGCAGCCAAGGTCTGGGAGGGGGGGCTGGCAATGAGCAGTTCTTC,CASSQGLGGGAGNEQFF
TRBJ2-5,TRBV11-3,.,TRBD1,TGTGCCAGCAGTCCCAACAGGGGGCGGAGCGAGACCCAGTACTTC,CASSPNRGRSETQYF
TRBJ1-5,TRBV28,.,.,TGTGCCAGTAAGACTCACAGGGTAGGGGGATCAGAGCCCCAGCATTTT,CASKTHRVGGSEPQHF
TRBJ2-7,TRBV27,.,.,TGTGCCAGCAGTTTAGGCGGGACAGACTCCTACGAGCAGTACTTC,CASSLGGTDSYEQYF
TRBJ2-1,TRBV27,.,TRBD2,TGTGCCAGCCTTAGCGGGGGGGCTAGGAATGAGCAGTTCTTC,CASLSGGARNEQFF
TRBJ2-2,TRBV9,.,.,TGTGCCAGCAGCGTAACCCCCCGGGTCACCGGGGAGCTGTTTTTT,CASSVTPRVTGELFF
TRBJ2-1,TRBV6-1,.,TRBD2,TGTGCCAGCAGTGAAGTGAAAGGGACTAGCGCTCGAGGCGATGAGCAGTTCTTC,CASSEVKGTSARGDEQFF
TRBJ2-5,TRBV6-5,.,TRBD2,TGTGCCAGCAGCCTGGGACTAGCGGGGGGGGAGACCCAGTACTTC,CASSLGLAGGETQYF
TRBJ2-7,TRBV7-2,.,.,TGTGCCAGCAGCTTAGCTCCTAGCAGAACGTACGAGCAGTACTTC,CASSLAPSRTYEQYF
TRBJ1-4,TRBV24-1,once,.,TGTGCCACCAGAGGTAGGGACAACGTACTGTTTTTT,CATRGRDNVLFF
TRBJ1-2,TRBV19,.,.,TGTGCCAGTACCTTCCTTGAGCACTATGGCTACACCTTC,CASTFLEHYGYTF
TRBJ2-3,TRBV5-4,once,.,TGTGCCAGCAGGGTAGCGGCGAAGCGAGGGGCGCAGTATTTT,CASRVAAKRGAQYF
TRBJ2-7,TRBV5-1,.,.,TGCGCCAGCAGCTTGGAACCGACTAGTCCCTACGAGCAGTACTTC,CASSLEPTSPYEQYF
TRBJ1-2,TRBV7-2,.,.,TGTGCCAGCAGCTTGGGCAATGGCTACACCTTC,CASSLGNGYTF
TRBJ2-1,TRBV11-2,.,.,TGTGCCAGCGCAGCCTGGAGGGGAAGCGAGCAGTTCTTC,CASAAWRGSEQFF
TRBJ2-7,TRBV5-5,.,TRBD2,TGTGCCAGCAGCTTGGTGCCTAGCGGGGAATACGAGCAGTACTTC,CASSLVPSGEYEQYF
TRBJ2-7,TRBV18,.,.,TGTGCCAGCTCACCCAACAGGTACGACGAGCAGTACTTC,CASSPNRYDEQYF
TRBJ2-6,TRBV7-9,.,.,TGTGCCAGCTTAGCTGGGGCCAACGTCCTGACTTTC,CASLAGANVLTF
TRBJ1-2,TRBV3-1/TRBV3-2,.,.,TGTGCCAGCAGCCTACTCGGGGGGCAGGGCTATGGCTACACCTTC,CASSLLGGQGYGYTF
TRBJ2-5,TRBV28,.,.,TGTGCCAGCAGTCCGACTAGGCCTGGGGAGACCCAGTACTTC,CASSPTRPGETQYF
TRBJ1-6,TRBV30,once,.,TGTGCCTGGAGAGCAGGGGAGAGCTCCTATAATTCACCCCTCCACTTT,CAWRAGESSYNSPLHF
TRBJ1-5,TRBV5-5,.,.,TGTGCCAGCAGCTACAGGGTTGCCTCGAATCAGCCCCAGCATTTT,CASSYRVASNQPQHF
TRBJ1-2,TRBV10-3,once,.,TGTGCCATCAGTGACTACGACAGGCGCTATGGCTACACCTTC,CAISDYDRRYGYTF
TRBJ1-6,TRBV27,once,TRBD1,TGTGCCAGCAGTTTATCGAGTGCGGGGACAGTTACTAATTCACCCCTCCACTTT,CASSLSSAGTVTNSPLHF
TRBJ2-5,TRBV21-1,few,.,TGTGCCAGCAGCCTCCCTCGAGGGGCTCGACTAGCGGGAGAAGAGACCCAGTACTTC,CASSLPRGARLAGEETQYF
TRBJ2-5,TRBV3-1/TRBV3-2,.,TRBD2,TGTGCCAGCAGGCGTAGCGGGGAGGAGACCCAGTACTTC,CASRRSGEETQYF
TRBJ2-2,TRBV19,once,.,TGTGCCAGTAGAACGCGAGAGGGCCCCGGGGAGCTGTTTTTT,CASRTREGPGELFF
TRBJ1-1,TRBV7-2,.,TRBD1,TGTGCCAGCAGTTATGGGACAGCTAACACTGAAGCTTTCTTT,CASSYGTANTEAFF
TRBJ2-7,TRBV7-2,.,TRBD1,TGTGCCAGCAGCTCCCTCGGACAGGGGAGCTCCTACGAGCAGTACTTC,CASSSLGQGSSYEQYF
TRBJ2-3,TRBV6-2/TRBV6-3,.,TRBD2,TGTGCCAGCAGTTCGGGAGGACTAGCGGGGTTAACGCAGTATTTT,CASSSGGLAGLTQYF
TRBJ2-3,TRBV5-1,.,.,TGCGCCAGCAGCTTGGTCCAAGGGGTTACGCAGTATTTT,CASSLVQGVTQYF
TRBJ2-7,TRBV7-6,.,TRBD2,TGTGCCAGCAGCTTAGGGGTAGCGGGGGGGCCCTACGAGCAGTACTTC,CASSLGVAGGPYEQYF
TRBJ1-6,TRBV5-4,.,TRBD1,TGTGCCAGCAGCTCGGGGACAGGTTCGAACAATTCACCCCTCCACTTT,CASSSGTGSNNSPLHF
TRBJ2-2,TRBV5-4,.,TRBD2,TGTGCCAGCAGCGAAAACACGGGGGGCACCGGGGAGCTGTTTTTT,CASSENTGGTGELFF
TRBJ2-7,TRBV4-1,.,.,TGCGCCAGCAGCCAAGAGTTTAGCGTGGGGTGGGGTTACGAGCAGTACTTC,CASSQEFSVGWGYEQYF
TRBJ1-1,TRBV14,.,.,TGTGCCAGCACCCGAACTCAGGGAACTGAAGCTTTCTTT,CASTRTQGTEAFF
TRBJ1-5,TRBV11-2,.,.,TGTGCCAGCAGCGCCGAGGATCAGCCCCAGCATTTT,CASSAEDQPQHF
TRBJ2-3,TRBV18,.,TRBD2,TGTGCCAGCTCACCAGGTCTAGCGGGGGTAGATACGCAGTATTTT,CASSPGLAGVDTQYF
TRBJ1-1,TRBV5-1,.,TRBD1,TGCGCCAGCAGCTCGGGACAGCCTAACACTGAAGCTTTCTTT,CASSSGQPNTEAFF
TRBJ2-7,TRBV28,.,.,TGTGCCAGCAGAGAGTTCAGGGCTACTCCCTACGAGCAGTACTTC,CASREFRATPYEQYF
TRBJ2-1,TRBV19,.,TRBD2,TGTGCCAGTAGTATAGGAGCTCTAGCGGGGGGCCGAAATGAGCAGTTCTTC,CASSIGALAGGRNEQFF
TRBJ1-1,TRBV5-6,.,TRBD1,TGTGCCAGCAGCCCCCGACAGGGACGTGCGGCTTTCTTT,CASSPRQGRAAFF
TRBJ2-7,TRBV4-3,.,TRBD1,TGCGCCAGCAGCCAAGATCCGACAGGGGGGCGGCAGTACTTC,CASSQDPTGGRQYF
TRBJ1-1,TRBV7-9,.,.,TGTGCCAGCAGCTGGAACCAGGGTCCCGCCACTGAAGCTTTCTTT,CASSWNQGPATEAFF